One sample yielded the 5 T cell receptor beta chains listed below, sequenced in a study of CD8 T cells in ankylosing spondylitis. TCRdb used MiXCR to reprocess the 5' RACE reads, holding one entry per CDR3 protein. Of approximately 340,000 distinct CDR3 sequences listed, 14% to 15% are singletons. Sequences were obtained from blood, either unsorted or a sorted T cell fraction (not recorded which). The source is a male donor with ankylosing spondylitis or in good health (not recorded which).

This clonotype was detected only a few times. The V call is TRBV12-5, the J call TRBJ1-3, with D unresolved. Germline-derived CDR1 and CDR2 are LGHNT and FRNRAP. Trimming took off 2 bases at V and 8 bases at J, with 13 bases between the two ends. This CDR3 is 14 amino acids long. The CDR3 loop reads CASGLSPGEHTIYF. The CDR3 region has the DNA TGTGCTAGTGGTTTGTCGCCGGGCGAGCACACCATATATTTT.

There are a few counts of this clonotype. The chain has TRBV27 and TRBJ2-7, with TRBD2 identical over 12 bases. The CDR3 is 19 residues long. V dropped 3 bases and J dropped 3; count of bases not matched to a gene: 15. The germline V gene has CDR1 MNHEY and CDR2 SMNVEV (reference sequence). The CDR3 bases are TGTGCCAGCAGTTTGGCCGGGGTGACTAGCGGGAGAAGAAACTACGAGCAGTACTTC. Translation: CASSLAGVTSGRRNYEQYF.

In its sample, this clonotype was seen a few times. V is TRBV5-4 and J is TRBJ2-7; D gene uncertain. V was clipped by 2 bases and J by 6 bases, with 18 bases between them. This CDR3 spans 15 amino acids. Germline V gene data show CDR1 as SGHNT and CDR2 as YYREEE (reference sequence). Written as DNA, the CDR3 is TGTGCCAGCAGCTTCCGGGCCCTTAGACGGTCCGAGCAGTACTTC. It translates to CASSFRALRRSEQYF.

This clonotype appeared a few times. This chain connects TRBV19 to TRBJ2-7; the match to TRBD2 covers 15 bases. CDR1 is LNHDA and CDR2 is SQIVND in the germline V gene (reference sequence). Trimming cost V 3 bases and J 1 base; bases outside gene matches: 1. The CDR3 has 16 residues. CDR3 nucleotide sequence: TGTGCCAGTAGTATCGGGACTAGCGGGAGGTCCTACGAGCAGTACTTC. As protein: CASSIGTSGRSYEQYF.

This clonotype has more than one count but fewer than ten. The chain recombines TRBV7-9 with TRBJ2-1; D unclear. In germline, CDR1 is SEHNR, CDR2 FQNEAQ (reference sequence). Between the trimmed V and J ends, which lost 5 bases and 6 bases, there was a span of 14 bases. The CDR3 spans 14 residues. The CDR3 protein is CASSLLEKANEQFF. The CDR3 bases are TGTGCCAGCAGCCTGCTTGAGAAAGCCAATGAGCAGTTCTTC.